This T cell receptor beta chain was retrieved from a study of T-cell reconstitution after alpha-beta-depleted transplantation in children. Findings of the study overall: Several patients had high TCRbeta diversity at day 60; it came from surviving recipient T cells and thymic progenitors. The authors attributed T-cell counts and diversity one year after transplant mostly to newly produced T cells. Alpha-beta T cells about two months after transplant reportedly derived from several hundred expanded graft clones.

On this clonotype: Its target is not known.

The CDR3 contains 18 residues. V dropped 5 bases and J dropped 0 bases, with 17 bases sitting between them. Germline V gene lookup returns CDR1 SGHAT and CDR2 FQNNGV. Using unique molecular identifiers, the investigators prepared the TCRbeta library. MiXCR, applied by TCRdb to the PCR reads, yields one record per CDR3 protein. There are about 640,000 distinct CDR3 sequences in the sample; roughly 13% occur only once, and about 2.2% lies in the top ten. The genes are TRBV11-2 and TRBJ2-6; D call uncertain. Sequencing was performed on PBMCs, mostly from graft donor cells, taken 360 days after TCRalphabeta/CD19-depleted stem cell transplant. This clonotype was sampled from a male patient under 18 who had a stem cell transplant for acute myeloid leukemia, so the T cells may come from the graft donor. The CDR3 nucleotides read TGTGCCAGCAGCCTTCAGGCAGGCGCCTACTCTGGGGCCAACGTCCTGACTTTC. It codes for CASSLQAGAYSGANVLTF.